A selection of T cell receptor beta chains follows, all from one sample in a study of cytomegalovirus exposure and HLA in healthy donors. The data were produced by immunoSEQ multiplex PCR, yet TCRdb's version contains in-frame clones alone and is incomplete. The sample has around 190,000 clones, about three quarters seen once; the top ten hold roughly 5%. Material for sequencing was PBMCs. All receptors derive from a man aged 35-49 years in good health and CMV-seronegative. Both conserved end residues are part of each CDR3. D genes are given only for firm matches. Rows may omit the clone size; those that give it use once, few, many or a size class.

CDR3nt: TGCGCCAGCAGCCAGCACCCGACTAGCGGGCCCGACAATGAGCAGTTCTTC
CDR3aa: CASSQHPTSGPDNEQFF
d_gene: TRBD2
j_gene: TRBJ2-1
abundance: .
v_gene: TRBV5-1

CDR3nt: TGTGCCATCAGTGAGTCAAACTACCGGGGGGAGCAGTTCTTC
CDR3aa: CAISESNYRGEQFF
d_gene: .
j_gene: TRBJ2-1
abundance: .
v_gene: TRBV10-3

CDR3nt: TGTGCCAGCTCACTTGGACAGCTTAGACTTGGGACTGAAGCTTTCTTT
CDR3aa: CASSLGQLRLGTEAFF
d_gene: .
j_gene: TRBJ1-1
abundance: once
v_gene: TRBV18

CDR3nt: TGTGCCAGCAGCTTAGACAGGGGCGAGCAGTACTTC
CDR3aa: CASSLDRGEQYF
d_gene: TRBD1
j_gene: TRBJ2-7
abundance: .
v_gene: TRBV7-9

CDR3nt: TGTGCCAGTATGACAGGGGTGTCGTATAATTCACCCCTCCACTTT
CDR3aa: CASMTGVSYNSPLHF
d_gene: TRBD1
j_gene: TRBJ1-6
abundance: .
v_gene: TRBV6-5

CDR3nt: TGTGCCAGCAGTTACTCATTAGGGGAAGAGACCCAGTACTTC
CDR3aa: CASSYSLGEETQYF
d_gene: .
j_gene: TRBJ2-5
abundance: .
v_gene: TRBV6-5

CDR3nt: TGTGCCAGTTCTGAGGACAGGACAAATCAGCCCCAGCATTTT
CDR3aa: CASSEDRTNQPQHF
d_gene: TRBD1
j_gene: TRBJ1-5
abundance: .
v_gene: TRBV27

CDR3nt: TGTGCCAGCAGCTTAGACAGGGACCCCCAGCATTTT
CDR3aa: CASSLDRDPQHF
d_gene: .
j_gene: TRBJ1-5
abundance: .
v_gene: TRBV7-9

CDR3nt: TGCGCCAGCAGACACATGAACACCGGGGAGCTGTTTTTT
CDR3aa: CASRHMNTGELFF
d_gene: .
j_gene: TRBJ2-2
abundance: .
v_gene: TRBV4-3

CDR3nt: TGTGCCAGCAGTGAGGCGGCGTTTGTAGACACCATATATTTT
CDR3aa: CASSEAAFVDTIYF
d_gene: .
j_gene: TRBJ1-3
abundance: .
v_gene: TRBV2

CDR3nt: TGTGCCATCAGTGAGTCGGGCAGGGGGAACACTGAAGCTTTCTTT
CDR3aa: CAISESGRGNTEAFF
d_gene: .
j_gene: TRBJ1-1
abundance: .
v_gene: TRBV10-3

CDR3nt: TGTGCCAGCAGCCCCCTAGAGGGCTCCTACAATGAGCAGTTCTTC
CDR3aa: CASSPLEGSYNEQFF
d_gene: .
j_gene: TRBJ2-1
abundance: .
v_gene: TRBV27

CDR3nt: TGTGCCAGCAGCTTGGCTGGCGGAACCTACGAGCAGTACTTC
CDR3aa: CASSLAGGTYEQYF
d_gene: .
j_gene: TRBJ2-7
abundance: once
v_gene: TRBV5-4

CDR3nt: TGCGCCAGCAGCCAAGACTTGACAGGGGGCGGCTATGGCTACACCTTC
CDR3aa: CASSQDLTGGGYGYTF
d_gene: TRBD1
j_gene: TRBJ1-2
abundance: few
v_gene: TRBV4-3

CDR3nt: TGTGCCAGCGGCTCGACAAGATATGGCTACACCTTC
CDR3aa: CASGSTRYGYTF
d_gene: .
j_gene: TRBJ1-2
abundance: .
v_gene: TRBV7-2

CDR3nt: TGTGCCAGCAGCTTGGGGTTCGGGGGTTATGGCTACACCTTC
CDR3aa: CASSLGFGGYGYTF
d_gene: .
j_gene: TRBJ1-2
abundance: .
v_gene: TRBV7-6

CDR3nt: TGTGCCATCGGGGGGGGTCCCTCCCCCGAGCAGTACTTC
CDR3aa: CAIGGGPSPEQYF
d_gene: TRBD2
j_gene: TRBJ2-7
abundance: few
v_gene: TRBV6-6

CDR3nt: TGTGCCAGCAGCTTTAACGGACAGAACTATGGCTACACCTTC
CDR3aa: CASSFNGQNYGYTF
d_gene: .
j_gene: TRBJ1-2
abundance: .
v_gene: TRBV7-2

CDR3nt: TGCGCCAGCAGGTCATCCGGGACAGGGGCCGCGGAGACCCAGTACTTC
CDR3aa: CASRSSGTGAAETQYF
d_gene: TRBD1
j_gene: TRBJ2-5
abundance: once
v_gene: TRBV5-1

CDR3nt: TGTGCCAGCAGCCGGGGGTACGGCACTGAAGCTTTCTTT
CDR3aa: CASSRGYGTEAFF
d_gene: .
j_gene: TRBJ1-1
abundance: .
v_gene: TRBV5-5

CDR3nt: TGCGCCAGCAGCCAAGATCTTAACAGGGGGAACTATGGCTACACCTTC
CDR3aa: CASSQDLNRGNYGYTF
d_gene: TRBD1
j_gene: TRBJ1-2
abundance: .
v_gene: TRBV4-3

CDR3nt: TGTGCCAGCAGCGTAGGACAGGGGGGCCCCTATGGCTACACCTTC
CDR3aa: CASSVGQGGPYGYTF
d_gene: TRBD1
j_gene: TRBJ1-2
abundance: .
v_gene: TRBV9

CDR3nt: TGTGCCAGCAGCTCACCCCGGGTCTCTGGGGCCAACGTCCTGACTTTC
CDR3aa: CASSSPRVSGANVLTF
d_gene: .
j_gene: TRBJ2-6
abundance: .
v_gene: TRBV7-6

CDR3nt: TGTGCCAGCTCACCCGGGACAGGGTGGAACGAGCAGTACTTC
CDR3aa: CASSPGTGWNEQYF
d_gene: TRBD1
j_gene: TRBJ2-7
abundance: once
v_gene: TRBV18

CDR3nt: TGTGCCAGCAGCTTCTTAACTAGCGGGGGCAATGAGCAGTTCTTC
CDR3aa: CASSFLTSGGNEQFF
d_gene: TRBD2
j_gene: TRBJ2-1
abundance: .
v_gene: TRBV5-4

CDR3nt: TGTGCCAGCACCGGGACAGCGTACGAGCAGTACTTC
CDR3aa: CASTGTAYEQYF
d_gene: TRBD1
j_gene: TRBJ2-7
abundance: .
v_gene: TRBV5-6

CDR3nt: TGTGCCAGCAGCTTGCTTAGCGGGGGGTTCTACAATGAGCAGTTCTTC
CDR3aa: CASSLLSGGFYNEQFF
d_gene: TRBD2
j_gene: TRBJ2-1
abundance: .
v_gene: TRBV5-4

CDR3nt: TGTGCCAGCAGCTTGCCCGGGGGGACCAGCTCCTACGAGCAGTACTTC
CDR3aa: CASSLPGGTSSYEQYF
d_gene: TRBD2
j_gene: TRBJ2-7
abundance: .
v_gene: TRBV5-6

CDR3nt: TGTGCCAGTACTACCGGACAGGGTTTCATTCAGTACTTC
CDR3aa: CASTTGQGFIQYF
d_gene: TRBD1
j_gene: TRBJ2-4
abundance: .
v_gene: TRBV19

CDR3nt: TGTGCCAGCTCGAGACAGGGTATAGGCACGACCGGGGAGCTGTTTTTT
CDR3aa: CASSRQGIGTTGELFF
d_gene: TRBD1
j_gene: TRBJ2-2
abundance: .
v_gene: TRBV18

CDR3nt: TGCGCCAGCAGCTCCTCAGGTTCTGGGGCCAACGTCCTGACTTTC
CDR3aa: CASSSSGSGANVLTF
d_gene: .
j_gene: TRBJ2-6
abundance: .
v_gene: TRBV5-1

CDR3nt: TGTGCCAGCAGCGGGGGACAGGGCCTCCCTTCCCAAGAGACCCAGTACTTC
CDR3aa: CASSGGQGLPSQETQYF
d_gene: TRBD1
j_gene: TRBJ2-5
abundance: .
v_gene: TRBV9

CDR3nt: TGTGCCAGCAGTTACATAGCGGGAGGGGATGAGACCCAGTACTTC
CDR3aa: CASSYIAGGDETQYF
d_gene: TRBD2
j_gene: TRBJ2-5
abundance: .
v_gene: TRBV6-6

CDR3nt: TGTGCCAGCAGTCCCCAGTGGTCAAGGGGCTATGGCTACACCTTC
CDR3aa: CASSPQWSRGYGYTF
d_gene: .
j_gene: TRBJ1-2
abundance: .
v_gene: TRBV25-1

CDR3nt: TGTGCCAGCAGCCGCGAGAGGCGGGGGTACACTGAAGCTTTCTTT
CDR3aa: CASSRERRGYTEAFF
d_gene: .
j_gene: TRBJ1-1
abundance: .
v_gene: TRBV7-8

CDR3nt: TGTGCCAGCAGCCTGGACAGCTCGTTCTCTGGAAACACCATATATTTT
CDR3aa: CASSLDSSFSGNTIYF
d_gene: .
j_gene: TRBJ1-3
abundance: few
v_gene: TRBV7-2

CDR3nt: TGTGCCAGCAGTGAATCGTCCAGTAACTATGGCTACACCTTC
CDR3aa: CASSESSSNYGYTF
d_gene: .
j_gene: TRBJ1-2
abundance: .
v_gene: TRBV25-1

CDR3nt: TGCGCCAGCAGCCAAGCCCAGGGACAGCACTACGAGCAGTACTTC
CDR3aa: CASSQAQGQHYEQYF
d_gene: TRBD1
j_gene: TRBJ2-7
abundance: .
v_gene: TRBV4-3

CDR3nt: TGTGCCAGCAGCGGAGCGGGGGGAGAGCAGCACTTC
CDR3aa: CASSGAGGEQHF
d_gene: TRBD2
j_gene: TRBJ2-7
abundance: .
v_gene: TRBV9

CDR3nt: TGTGCCAGACCCCCGGGACTAGCGATCACAGATACGCAGTATTTT
CDR3aa: CARPPGLAITDTQYF
d_gene: TRBD2
j_gene: TRBJ2-3
abundance: .
v_gene: TRBV19

CDR3nt: TGTGCCAGCAGCGCAAAGACCGGGACAGGGGATCAAAAACTGTTTTTT
CDR3aa: CASSAKTGTGDQKLFF
d_gene: TRBD1
j_gene: TRBJ1-4
abundance: .
v_gene: TRBV5-4

CDR3nt: TGTGCCTGGAGCCCGGGATTGACAGGGGGCGAGCAGTACTTC
CDR3aa: CAWSPGLTGGEQYF
d_gene: TRBD1
j_gene: TRBJ2-7
abundance: .
v_gene: TRBV30

CDR3nt: TGTGCCAGCAGCTCAGTAAGGGTCGGACAGGCAGAAAAACTGTTTTTT
CDR3aa: CASSSVRVGQAEKLFF
d_gene: TRBD1
j_gene: TRBJ1-4
abundance: .
v_gene: TRBV5-6

CDR3nt: TGCGCCAGCAGCTTCCTAAGGGAGAGCTCCTACGAGCAGTACTTC
CDR3aa: CASSFLRESSYEQYF
d_gene: .
j_gene: TRBJ2-7
abundance: .
v_gene: TRBV5-1

CDR3nt: TGTGCCAGCTCACCAGGGACAGACGTTAACGCGGCTTTCTTT
CDR3aa: CASSPGTDVNAAFF
d_gene: TRBD1
j_gene: TRBJ1-1
abundance: .
v_gene: TRBV18

CDR3nt: TGTGCCACCAGCAGAGATACAGTTGTAGATGGCTACACCTTC
CDR3aa: CATSRDTVVDGYTF
d_gene: .
j_gene: TRBJ1-2
abundance: .
v_gene: TRBV15

CDR3nt: TGTGCCAGCAGCTTAGGGTCGATTCGGACAGGGAGAGGCGAGCAGTACTTC
CDR3aa: CASSLGSIRTGRGEQYF
d_gene: TRBD1
j_gene: TRBJ2-7
abundance: .
v_gene: TRBV5-6

CDR3nt: TGTGCCAGCAGCTTCGGGAGGGAGAGTCCCTACGAGCAGTACTTC
CDR3aa: CASSFGRESPYEQYF
d_gene: TRBD2
j_gene: TRBJ2-7
abundance: .
v_gene: TRBV5-4